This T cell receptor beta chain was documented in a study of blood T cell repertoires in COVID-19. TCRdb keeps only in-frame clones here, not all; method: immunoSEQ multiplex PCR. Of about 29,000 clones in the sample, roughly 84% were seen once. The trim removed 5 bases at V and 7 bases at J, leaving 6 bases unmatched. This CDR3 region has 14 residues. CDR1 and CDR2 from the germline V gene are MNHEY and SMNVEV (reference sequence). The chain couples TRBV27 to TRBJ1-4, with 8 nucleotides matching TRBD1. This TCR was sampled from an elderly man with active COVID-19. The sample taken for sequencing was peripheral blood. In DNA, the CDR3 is TGTGCCAGCAGTAACGGACAGGGAGTTGAAAAACTGTTTTTT. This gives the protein CASSNGQGVEKLFF.